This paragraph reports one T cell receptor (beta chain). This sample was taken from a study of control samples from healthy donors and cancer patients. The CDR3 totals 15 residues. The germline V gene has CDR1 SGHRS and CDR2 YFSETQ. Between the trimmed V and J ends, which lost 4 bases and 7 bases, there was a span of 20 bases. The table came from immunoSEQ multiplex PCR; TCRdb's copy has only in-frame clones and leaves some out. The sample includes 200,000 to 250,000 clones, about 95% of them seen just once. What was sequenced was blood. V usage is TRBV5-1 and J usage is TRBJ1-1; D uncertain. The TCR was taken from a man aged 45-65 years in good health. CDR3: CASSPRLGGIGEAFF. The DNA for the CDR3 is TGCGCCAGCAGCCCCCGACTGGGAGGGATTGGTGAAGCTTTCTTT.